These 5 T cell receptor beta chains share one sample of origin, sequenced in a study of shared clonotypes between healthy human individuals. TCRdb keeps only in-frame clones here, not all; method: immunoSEQ multiplex PCR. The sample contains approximately 100,000 clones, around 68% of which appear only once. Sequencing was carried out using memory CD8+ T cells sorted from blood. Subset here: CD45RO+ cells pooled with CCR7-negative TemRA cells. The receptors originated from a woman aged 25 to 39 in good health.

J is TRBJ1-3 and V is TRBV7-9; TRBD1 aligns across 10 bases. V trimming: 5 bases; J trimming: 5 bases; junction bases outside the gene matches: 3. The germline V gene encodes CDR1 SEHNR and CDR2 FQNEAQ (reference sequence). This CDR3 is 14 amino acids long. CDR3 sequence reads: CASSLGQGRNTIYF. The CDR3 DNA reads TGTGCCAGCAGCCTGGGACAGGGGCGAAACACCATATATTTT.

V gene TRBV13 combines with J gene TRBJ2-7; unclear D gene. The CDR3 totals 15 residues. The germline gives CDR1 PRHDT, CDR2 FYEKMQ (reference sequence). V shed 5 bases and J shed 0 bases, with 14 bases lying between them. The CDR3, as DNA: TGTGCCAGCAGCGGAAGAAGAGACTTCTCCTACGAGCAGTACTTC. Residues: CASSGRRDFSYEQYF.

The chain couples TRBV19 to TRBJ2-2, with a tentative D call TRBD1 (6 bases). Trimming cost V 5 bases and J 4 bases, with 17 bases left between them. The CDR3 consists of 16 residues. The germline gives CDR1 LNHDA, CDR2 SQIVND (reference sequence). CDR3 amino acids: CASSGLRGEATGELFF. The DNA for the CDR3 is TGTGCCAGTAGTGGACTCAGGGGAGAGGCCACCGGGGAGCTGTTTTTT.

This chain links TRBV6-4 with TRBJ2-3, with TRBD2 matching over 9 bases. The CDR3 spans 16 residues. CDR1 and CDR2 (germline): MRHNA, SNTAGT. Unmatched junction bases numbered 10, after V lost 0 bases and J lost 9 bases. As DNA, the CDR3 is TGTGCCAGCAGTGACTCGTCTAGCGGGACATTCGAGACGCAGTATTTT. It is translated as CASSDSSSGTFETQYF.

This clone was seen only a few times. The chain joins TRBV5-6 to TRBJ2-5; perhaps D is TRBD1 or TRBD2 (5 bases each). V was pared by 2 bases and J by 5 bases, with 13 bases between. In germline, CDR1 is SGHDT, CDR2 YYEEEE. The CDR3 runs to 14 residues. CDR3 amino acids: CASSFNGDRETQYF. The CDR3 DNA is TGTGCCAGCAGCTTCAATGGGGACCGGGAGACCCAGTACTTC. Complete variable domain (other parts from reference TRBV5-6 and TRBJ2-5): DAGVTQSPTHLIKTRGQQVTLRCSPKSGHDTVSWYQQALGQGPQFIFQYYEEEERQRGNFPDRFSGHQFPNYSSELNVNALLLGDSALYLCASSFNGDRETQYFGPGTRLLVL.